These 9 T cell receptor beta chains share one sample of origin, sequenced in a study of T cell changes during pregnancy in multiple sclerosis. TCRdb keeps only in-frame clones here, not all; method: immunoSEQ multiplex PCR. This table has around 81,000 clones, roughly 89% appearing once. Sequenced material: peripheral blood, taken after pregnancy. All receptors come from a female donor in good health, enrolled as a control in a pregnancy study.

The chain joins TRBV10-2 to TRBJ2-1, with 11 bases lining up with TRBD2. With 6 bases clipped from V and 6 bases from J, the junction kept 4 bases outside the gene matches. In germline, CDR1 is WSHSY, CDR2 SAAADI. The CDR3 runs to 14 residues. The CDR3 protein is CASRAGTSGNEQFF. CDR3 nucleotide sequence: TGCGCCAGCAGGGCTGGGACTAGCGGCAATGAGCAGTTCTTC.

V and J are TRBV5-8 and TRBJ1-1; D unclear. Trimming took 1 base from V and 4 from J, leaving 17 bases between them. The CDR3 covers 16 residues. The germline V gene encodes CDR1 SGHTS and CDR2 YDEGEE. CDR3 sequence: CASSLNIMFSGTEAFF. For the CDR3, the DNA is TGTGCCAGCAGCTTGAATATTATGTTTTCGGGCACTGAAGCTTTCTTT.

This clone appeared once. The chain uses TRBV4-1 and TRBJ1-4, with TRBD1 identical over 8 bases. V shed 4 bases and J 3 bases; nucleotides not matched to a gene: 13. There are 18 residues in the CDR3. Germline V gene sequence: CDR1 MGHRA, CDR2 YSYEKL. The CDR3 here is CASSPGGQGRVANEKLFF. The CDR3 DNA follows: TGCGCCAGCAGCCCCGGAGGACAGGGAAGGGTTGCTAATGAAAAACTGTTTTTT.

The J gene is TRBJ2-3, the V gene TRBV5-1; 8 bases fit TRBD2. The V and J ends lost 7 bases and 3 bases, in that order; junction bases with no gene match: 7. This CDR3 region has 14 residues. Germline CDR1 SGHRS, CDR2 YFSETQ. The CDR3 DNA reads TGCGCCAGCCGAAGCGGGAGTGGAACAGATACGCAGTATTTT. It yields the protein CASRSGSGTDTQYF.

The rearrangement links TRBV7-9 to TRBJ1-2; D may be TRBD1 (6 bases). Per germline, CDR1 SEHNR and CDR2 FQNEAQ (reference sequence). The CDR3 is made up of 13 amino acids. Trimming took 6 bases from V and 2 from J, leaving 10 bases between them. CDR3: CASRPDSNYGYTF. CDR3 DNA: TGTGCCAGCAGGCCGGACAGCAACTATGGCTACACCTTC.

The chain couples TRBV5-4 to TRBJ2-4; 9 bases are a match to TRBD2. Looked up from germline, CDR1 is SGHNT and CDR2 is YYREEE (reference sequence). V shed 5 bases and J 8 bases; nucleotides not matched to a gene: 11. This CDR3 has 15 amino acids. The CDR3, as DNA: TGTGCCAGCAGGACTAGCGGACAGATGGAAGACATTCAGTACTTC. It specifies CASRTSGQMEDIQYF.

The chain couples TRBV5-4 to TRBJ2-4, with a possible D match to TRBD1 (7 bases). Germline CDR1 reads SGHNT; CDR2 reads YYREEE (reference sequence). This CDR3 region has 13 residues. The V end lost 5 bases, the J end lost 9 bases, and 15 bases lay between the germline ends. CDR3 in amino acids: CASRKGQEGIQYF. The CDR3 region has the DNA TGTGCCAGCAGGAAAGGACAGGAGGGCATTCAGTACTTC.

The V and J genes are TRBV5-8 and TRBJ2-5, with TRBD1 as a possible D gene (6 bases). The V end was cut by 1 base, the J end by 1 base, with 11 bases between. The CDR3 covers 15 residues. CDR1 and CDR2 from the germline V gene are SGHTS and YDEGEE. This chain's CDR3 is CASSLFGQSQETQYF. The CDR3 coding sequence is TGTGCCAGCAGCTTGTTCGGACAGAGCCAAGAGACCCAGTACTTC. Full variable domain (missing parts from reference TRBV5-8 and TRBJ2-5): EAGVTQSPTHLIKTRGQQATLRCSPISGHTSVYWYQQALGLGLQFLLWYDEGEERNRGNFPPRFSGRQFPNYSSELNVNALELEDSALYLCASSLFGQSQETQYFGPGTRLLVL.

This chain uses TRBV6-5 with TRBJ2-7, with 13 nucleotides matching TRBD2. The CDR3 is 15 residues long. Germline V lookup: CDR1 MNHEY, CDR2 SVGAGI. The junction had 3 bases not matched to a gene; V was cut back by 4 bases and J by 3 bases. As DNA, the CDR3 is TGTGCCAGCAGTTCCCGACTAGCGGGGGGCTACGAGCAGTACTTC. Protein: CASSSRLAGGYEQYF.